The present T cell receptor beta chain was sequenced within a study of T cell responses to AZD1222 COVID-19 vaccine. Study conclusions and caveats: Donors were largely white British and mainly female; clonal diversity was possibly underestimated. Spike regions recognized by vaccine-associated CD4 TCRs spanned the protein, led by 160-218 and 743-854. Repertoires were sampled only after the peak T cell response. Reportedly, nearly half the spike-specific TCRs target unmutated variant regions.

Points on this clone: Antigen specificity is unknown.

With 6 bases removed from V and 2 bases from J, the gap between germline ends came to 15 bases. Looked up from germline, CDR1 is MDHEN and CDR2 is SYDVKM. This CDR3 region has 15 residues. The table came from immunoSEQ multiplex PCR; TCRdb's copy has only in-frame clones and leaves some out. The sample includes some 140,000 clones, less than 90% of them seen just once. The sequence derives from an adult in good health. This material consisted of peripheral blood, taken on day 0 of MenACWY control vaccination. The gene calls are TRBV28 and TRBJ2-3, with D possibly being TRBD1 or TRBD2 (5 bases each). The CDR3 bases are TGTGCCAGCAGGTCCGGGACCCGGAACACAGATACGCAGTATTTT. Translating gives CASRSGTRNTDTQYF. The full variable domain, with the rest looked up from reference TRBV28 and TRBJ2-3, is DVKVTQSSRYLVKRTGEKVFLECVQDMDHENMFWYRQDPGLGLRLIYFSYDVKMKEKGDIPEGYSVSREKKERFSLILESASTNQTSMYLCASRSGTRNTDTQYFGPGTRLTVL.